These T cell receptor beta chains were read from a single sample in a study of shared clonotypes between healthy human individuals. The repertoire was sequenced with immunoSEQ multiplex PCR; TCRdb's copy has only in-frame clones and lacks some. The data hold fewer than 550,000 clones, with about three quarters observed a single time. Sequencing input: PBMCs. These receptors were taken from a woman between 35 and 50 years old in good health. Some clones in this sample may be carry-over from other donors' samples. Both conserved end residues are part of each CDR3. The D gene is left open where the match is weak. Size tells how often a clone was seen (once, few, many) or the class of an expanded clone, and some rows leave it out.

v_call,j_call,d_call,clone_size,cdr3_aa,cdr3_nt
TRBV4-1,TRBJ2-7,-,once,CASSQAEAYEQYF,TGCGCCAGCAGCCAAGCAGAGGCTTACGAGCAGTACTTC
TRBV14,TRBJ2-5,-,-,CASSRFLANPQETQYF,TGTGCCAGCAGCCGCTTTCTGGCAAACCCACAAGAGACCCAGTACTTC
TRBV18,TRBJ2-7,-,-,CASSPRAGSHEQYF,TGTGCCAGCTCACCAAGGGCAGGGAGTCACGAGCAGTACTTC
TRBV28,TRBJ2-2,-,-,CASSSGVPRAGELFF,TGTGCCAGCAGTTCAGGGGTCCCCCGGGCCGGGGAGCTGTTTTTT
TRBV28,TRBJ1-5,-,-,CASRSNQPQHF,TGTGCCAGCAGGAGCAATCAGCCCCAGCATTTT
TRBV28,TRBJ2-3,TRBD1,-,CASSSLGGPSTDTQYF,TGTGCCAGCAGTTCTTTAGGGGGCCCTAGCACAGATACGCAGTATTTT
TRBV27,TRBJ2-3,TRBD2,-,CASRRFSGRAADTQYF,TGTGCCAGCAGAAGATTTAGCGGGAGGGCCGCAGATACGCAGTATTTT
TRBV5-8,TRBJ2-6,-,few,CASSLPGSGANVLTF,TGTGCCAGCAGCTTGCCCGGGTCTGGGGCCAACGTCCTGACTTTC
TRBV5-8,TRBJ1-4,-,many,CASSSDKGEKLFF,TGTGCCAGCAGCTCGGACAAAGGGGAAAAACTGTTTTTT
TRBV7-2,TRBJ1-1,-,few,CASSLDRVEAFF,TGTGCCAGCAGCTTAGATCGGGTCGAGGCTTTCTTT
TRBV5-1,TRBJ1-2,TRBD1,once,CASSFDGTDYGYTF,TGCGCCAGCAGCTTCGACGGGACAGACTATGGCTACACCTTC
TRBV11-2,TRBJ1-2,-,few,CASSLEQGDYGYTF,TGTGCCAGCAGCTTAGAGCAGGGTGACTATGGCTACACCTTC
TRBV20-1,TRBJ2-5,-,few,CSAEHQETQYF,TGCAGTGCGGAGCACCAAGAGACCCAGTACTTC
TRBV19,TRBJ1-5,-,-,CASSLSREVGNQPQHF,TGTGCCAGTAGTCTTTCCAGGGAGGTGGGCAATCAGCCCCAGCATTTT
TRBV18,TRBJ2-7,-,-,CASSQDSYEQYF,TGTGCCAGCTCCCAGGACAGCTACGAGCAGTACTTC
TRBV7-9,TRBJ2-1,TRBD1,once,CASSLARGLGTGYNEQFF,TGTGCCAGCAGCTTAGCCAGGGGGCTTGGTACAGGGTACAATGAGCAGTTCTTC
TRBV7-8,TRBJ2-7,TRBD2,-,CASSSQGLAHEQYF,TGTGCCAGCAGTTCTCAGGGACTAGCCCACGAGCAGTACTTC
TRBV5-5,TRBJ2-7,-,-,CASSSPGRGSYEQYF,TGTGCCAGCAGCTCACCGGGACGAGGATCCTACGAGCAGTACTTC
TRBV7-8,TRBJ1-1,TRBD1,-,CASSLAGGSNTEAFF,TGTGCCAGCAGCTTAGCAGGGGGCTCTAACACTGAAGCTTTCTTT
TRBV5-1,TRBJ2-6,-,-,CASSLAGTGANVLTF,TGCGCCAGCAGCTTGGCAGGAACTGGGGCCAACGTCCTGACTTTC
TRBV28,TRBJ2-2,TRBD2,-,CASSFNAWGLAANTGELFF,TGTGCCAGCAGTTTTAACGCCTGGGGACTAGCGGCAAACACCGGGGAGCTGTTTTTT
TRBV5-1,TRBJ2-2,-,once,CASSHTGELFF,TGCGCCAGCAGTCACACCGGGGAGCTGTTTTTT
TRBV28,TRBJ2-1,-,-,CASNAGWSYNEQFF,TGTGCCAGCAACGCAGGGTGGTCCTACAATGAGCAGTTCTTC
TRBV5-4,TRBJ2-7,TRBD2,-,CASSLVGGRAYEQYF,TGTGCCAGCAGCTTGGTTGGCGGGAGGGCCTACGAGCAGTACTTC
TRBV29-1,TRBJ1-2,TRBD1,-,CSVVNQGVGGGYTF,TGCAGCGTTGTAAATCAGGGGGTTGGGGGTGGCTACACCTTC
TRBV7-8,TRBJ2-7,-,-,CASSLAHYEQYF,TGTGCCAGCAGCTTAGCCCATTACGAGCAGTACTTC
TRBV5-8,TRBJ2-3,TRBD1,-,CASSLKTGVRTDTQYF,TGTGCCAGCAGCTTGAAGACAGGGGTGCGCACAGATACGCAGTATTTT
TRBV23-1,TRBJ2-7,-,-,CASSQSVGSYEQYF,TGCGCCAGCAGTCAATCGGTTGGCAGCTACGAGCAGTACTTC
TRBV7-9,TRBJ2-7,-,-,CASTPQALLSYEQYF,TGTGCCAGCACCCCACAAGCGCTGCTTTCCTACGAGCAGTACTTC
TRBV5-1,TRBJ2-5,TRBD2,-,CASSMGLAGQETQYF,TGCGCCAGCAGCATGGGACTAGCGGGGCAAGAGACCCAGTACTTC
TRBV9,TRBJ1-3,-,-,CASSESGGGLAAVGNTIYF,TGTGCCAGCAGCGAGAGTGGAGGGGGACTAGCGGCGGTCGGAAACACCATATATTTT
TRBV5-4,TRBJ2-5,TRBD2,-,CASSPGGERETQYF,TGTGCCAGCAGCCCGGGAGGGGAAAGAGAGACCCAGTACTTC
TRBV15,TRBJ2-5,-,-,CATSAVVREETQYF,TGTGCCACTTCAGCAGTGGTCAGGGAAGAGACCCAGTACTTC
TRBV5-1,TRBJ2-2,TRBD1,-,CASSLVSGGTGELFF,TGTGCCAGCAGCTTGGTGTCAGGGGGAACCGGGGAGCTGTTTTTT
TRBV28,TRBJ2-5,-,-,CASRNSPQETQYF,TGTGCCAGCAGAAACAGTCCCCAAGAGACCCAGTACTTC
TRBV4-1,TRBJ1-6,TRBD1,-,CASSHTGQINSPLHF,TGCGCCAGCAGCCACACGGGACAGATCAATTCACCCCTCCACTTT
TRBV19,TRBJ1-5,-,few,CASSIGGQGREPQHF,TGTGCCAGTAGTATAGGGGGCCAGGGTAGGGAGCCCCAGCATTTT
TRBV5-1,TRBJ2-7,TRBD2,-,CASSSGTSGYEQYF,TGCGCCAGCAGCTCCGGGACTAGCGGCTACGAGCAGTACTTC
TRBV28,TRBJ2-7,-,-,CASSLGGSAVYEQYF,TGTGCCAGCAGTTTAGGAGGGAGCGCAGTTTACGAGCAGTACTTC
TRBV28,TRBJ2-5,TRBD2,once,CASSPPGLADQETQYF,TGTGCCAGCAGTCCTCCGGGACTAGCGGACCAAGAGACCCAGTACTTC
TRBV11-2,TRBJ2-1,-,-,CASSLYWQKVNEQFF,TGTGCCAGCAGCTTATATTGGCAAAAAGTCAATGAGCAGTTCTTC
TRBV18,TRBJ2-1,-,-,CASSPRTGNEQFF,TGTGCCAGCTCACCAAGGACGGGCAATGAGCAGTTCTTC
TRBV30,TRBJ2-7,TRBD1,-,CAWSGGQGYEQYF,TGTGCCTGGAGTGGGGGACAGGGGTACGAGCAGTACTTC
TRBV7-6,TRBJ2-5,-,-,CASSLQETQYF,TGTGCCAGCAGCCTTCAAGAGACCCAGTACTTC
TRBV5-4,TRBJ2-2,TRBD2,-,CASSRKFLADNTGELFF,TGTGCCAGCAGCCGAAAATTCCTAGCGGACAACACCGGGGAGCTGTTTTTT
TRBV28,TRBJ2-5,-,-,CASSFMGQETQYF,TGTGCCAGCAGTTTTATGGGCCAAGAGACCCAGTACTTC
TRBV28,TRBJ1-5,-,-,CASMSFPGADQPQHF,TGTGCCAGCATGAGTTTTCCGGGAGCAGATCAGCCCCAGCATTTT
TRBV11-1,TRBJ2-7,TRBD2,-,CASSLGSSGIGEQYF,TGTGCCAGCAGCTTAGGTTCTAGCGGGATCGGCGAGCAGTACTTC
TRBV4-3,TRBJ2-1,TRBD2,-,CASSRLPSGSFDEQFF,TGCGCCAGCAGCCGCCTACCTAGCGGGAGTTTCGATGAGCAGTTCTTC
TRBV10-3,TRBJ2-7,-,-,CAIQGGGDSYEQYF,TGTGCCATACAGGGCGGGGGAGACTCCTACGAGCAGTACTTC
TRBV28,TRBJ1-1,-,-,CATRGVMNTEAFF,TGTGCCACACGGGGGGTCATGAACACTGAAGCTTTCTTT
TRBV30,TRBJ2-5,-,-,CAWSGSRETQYF,TGTGCCTGGAGTGGGTCACGGGAGACCCAGTACTTC
TRBV9,TRBJ1-3,TRBD1,-,CASSVARGRNTIYF,TGTGCCAGCAGCGTAGCCAGGGGGAGAAACACCATATATTTT
TRBV5-1,TRBJ2-7,-,-,CASSDDRSSYEQYF,TGCGCCAGCAGCGACGACAGGAGCTCCTACGAGCAGTACTTC
TRBV11-2,TRBJ1-2,-,-,CASSLRGNGYTF,TGTGCCAGCAGCTTAAGAGGAAATGGCTACACCTTC
TRBV11-2,TRBJ2-5,-,-,CASSRQVIGETQYF,TGTGCCAGCAGCCGACAGGTTATAGGAGAGACCCAGTACTTC
TRBV15,TRBJ2-7,-,-,CATSTLGGSYEQYF,TGTGCCACCAGCACCCTAGGGGGTTCCTACGAGCAGTACTTC
TRBV7-7,TRBJ2-2,-,-,CASSRGPTGELFF,TGTGCCAGCAGCAGGGGACCCACCGGGGAGCTGTTTTTT
TRBV28,TRBJ1-5,TRBD1,-,CASSFGLGQGVGNQPQHF,TGTGCCAGCAGTTTTGGTCTCGGGCAGGGGGTGGGCAATCAGCCCCAGCATTTT
TRBV18,TRBJ2-7,-,once,CASSPGRWVYEQYF,TGTGCCAGCTCACCCGGGCGCTGGGTCTACGAGCAGTACTTC